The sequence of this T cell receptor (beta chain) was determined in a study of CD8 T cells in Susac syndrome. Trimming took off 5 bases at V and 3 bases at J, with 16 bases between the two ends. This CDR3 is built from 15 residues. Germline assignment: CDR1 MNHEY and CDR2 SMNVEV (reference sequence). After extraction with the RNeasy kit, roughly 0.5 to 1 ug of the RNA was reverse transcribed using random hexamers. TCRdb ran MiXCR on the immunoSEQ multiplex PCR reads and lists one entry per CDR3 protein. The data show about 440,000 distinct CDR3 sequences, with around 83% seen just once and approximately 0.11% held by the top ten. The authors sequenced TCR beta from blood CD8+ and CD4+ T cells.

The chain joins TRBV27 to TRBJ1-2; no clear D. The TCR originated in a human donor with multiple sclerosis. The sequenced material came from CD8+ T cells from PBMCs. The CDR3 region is CASSQDPPGYYGYTF. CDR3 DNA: TGTGCCAGCAGTCAGGACCCCCCGGGATACTATGGCTACACCTTC.